This T cell receptor beta chain emerged from a study of CD8 T cells in ankylosing spondylitis. Of note for this clonotype: Its target is not known.

Trimming took off 1 base at V and 4 bases at J, with 10 bases between the two ends. Germline V gene data show CDR1 as DFQATT and CDR2 as SNEGSKA (reference sequence). The CDR3 contains 13 residues. By quantitative 5'-RACE with molecular barcodes, the TCR beta libraries were made. TCRdb reprocessed the 5' RACE reads with MiXCR, giving one entry per CDR3 protein. The table has about 260,000 distinct CDR3 sequences, 20% seen once. Regarding the study as a whole: From matched ankylosing spondylitis synovial fluid, disease-linked clones were reportedly recovered at significantly enriched levels. Peripheral blood samples showed relatively rare disease-linked clones, and these clones were CD8+. Seemingly distinctive of ankylosing spondylitis blood was a TCR beta motif formed by eight highly homologous variants.

This clonotype was sampled from a male donor with ankylosing spondylitis or in good health (not recorded which). Sequencing used blood, either unsorted or a sorted T cell fraction (not recorded which). The chain is built from TRBV20-1 and TRBJ2-5; D is unresolved. The chain's CDR3 is CSARVTVLETQYF. In nucleotides, the CDR3 is TGCAGTGCTAGAGTCACGGTTCTAGAGACCCAGTACTTC.